One sample yielded the 8 T cell receptor beta chains listed below, sequenced in a study of Ad26.COV2.S vaccination and SARS-CoV-2 variants. Produced via immunoSEQ multiplex PCR; TCRdb's table is partial and in-frame only. This table holds hundreds of thousands of clones, 92% found once. Specimen: peripheral blood, collected after recovery from COVID-19. The origin of the receptors is a human donor who had recovered from COVID-19.

The CDR3 reads CASSFNSYSNQPQHF. The DNA of the CDR3 is TGTGCCAGCAGCTTTAACAGTTATAGCAATCAGCCCCAGCATTTT. The V call is TRBV11-2, the J call TRBJ1-5; no firm D call. The CDR3 consists of 15 residues. V lost 3 bases and J lost 0, with 9 bases in between. Germline CDR1 is SGHAT and CDR2 is FQNNGV.

CDR3 region: CASSFMSPGPEYEKLFF. CDR3 nucleotides: TGTGCCAGCAGCTTTATGTCCCCGGGCCCCGAGTATGAAAAACTGTTTTTT. J is TRBJ1-4 and V is TRBV12-1. TRBV12-1 is a known pseudogene. The CDR3 consists of 17 residues.

This sequence joins TRBV15 and TRBJ2-4; TRBD2 matches at 7 bases. Per germline, CDR1 LNHNV and CDR2 YYDKDF (reference sequence). Trimming at V came to 0 bases and at J to 8 bases, leaving 13 bases not matched to a gene. CDR3 length equals 17 residues. CDR3 protein: CATSRDLKASGVYIQYF. The CDR3 coding sequence is TGTGCCACCAGCAGAGATCTCAAGGCAAGCGGGGTATACATTCAGTACTTC.

The V gene is TRBV2, the J gene TRBJ2-2, with D tentatively TRBD1 (6 bases). Germline values: CDR1 SNHLY, CDR2 FYNNEI. This CDR3 has 14 residues. The V end lost 3 bases, the J end lost 4 bases, and 9 bases lay between the germline ends. The CDR3 here is CASSETGVTGELFF. DNA for the CDR3: TGTGCCAGCAGTGAGACAGGAGTCACCGGGGAGCTGTTTTTT.

The V gene is TRBV5-6, the J gene TRBJ1-5, with D uncertain. V dropped 4 bases and J dropped 7 bases, with 12 bases sitting between them. The V gene's germline CDR1 is SGHDT and CDR2 YYEEEE. The CDR3 length is 13 residues. CDR3: CASSPSVGQPQHF. CDR3 DNA sequence: TGTGCCAGCAGCCCATCGGTTGGCCAGCCCCAGCATTTT.

This clone was seen just once. V is TRBV18 and J is TRBJ2-3, with no clear D. Trimming cost V 3 bases and J 2 bases, with 9 bases left between them. The CDR3 runs to 14 residues. CDR1 and CDR2 from the germline V gene are KGHSH and LQKENI. This chain's CDR3 is CASSPARFTDTQYF. The CDR3 DNA reads as TGTGCCAGCTCACCGGCTAGGTTCACAGATACGCAGTATTTT.

This rearrangement joins TRBV10-3 to TRBJ1-2; unclear D gene. The CDR3 spans 12 residues. V lost 8 bases and J lost 2, with 9 bases in between. Per germline, CDR1 ENHRY and CDR2 SYGVKD. As DNA, the CDR3 is TGTGCCATCGACGCTGGGAACTATGGCTACACCTTC. As protein: CAIDAGNYGYTF.

This clone was seen only once. The chain combines TRBV7-6 with TRBJ2-2; D is unclear. Trimming removed 5 bases from V and 4 bases from J, with 14 bases in between. Germline CDR1 and CDR2: SGHVS and FNYEAQ. The CDR3 consists of 15 residues. CDR3 DNA sequence: TGTGCCAGCAGCAAAACCGGTCTCGGCACCGGGGAGCTGTTTTTT. This gives the protein CASSKTGLGTGELFF.